Below, 29 T cell receptor beta chains from the same sample are listed, as sequenced in a study of T cell responses to AZD1222 COVID-19 vaccine. Produced via immunoSEQ multiplex PCR; TCRdb's table is partial and in-frame only. The sample has around 190,000 clones, roughly 94% seen once; the top ten hold around 1.5%. The sequencing here drew on peripheral blood, taken 28 days after the second AZD1222 dose. The receptors originated from an adult who received the AZD1222 COVID-19 vaccine.

The chain recombines TRBV28 with TRBJ2-1; D perhaps matches TRBD1 (5 bases). The CDR3 spans 16 residues. Germline V gene data show CDR1 as MDHEN and CDR2 as SYDVKM. V was pared by 5 bases and J by 0 bases, with 14 bases between. CDR3 amino acids: CASSARQFYSYNEQFF. The CDR3, as DNA: TGTGCCAGCAGTGCCCGACAGTTCTACTCCTACAATGAGCAGTTCTTC.

The DNA of the CDR3 is TGTGCCAGCAGCCCGGGAACGAGCGGAGTATTCCAGCCCCAGCATTTT. This encodes CASSPGTSGVFQPQHF. The chain links TRBV7-9 to TRBJ1-5, with D hard to call. The CDR3 totals 16 residues. Germline V gene lookup returns CDR1 SEHNR and CDR2 FQNEAQ (reference sequence). Trimming shortened V by 5 bases and J by 7 bases, and 21 bases separated the two germline ends.

The V gene is TRBV19, the J gene TRBJ2-3; 12 bases are a match to TRBD2. Germline lookup yields CDR1 LNHDA and CDR2 SQIVND (reference sequence). This CDR3 has 16 amino acids. V gave up 7 bases and J gave up 2 bases; unmatched junction bases: 7. The CDR3 coding sequence is TGTGCCAGTACCGTGAGACTAGCGGGAGTCACAGATACGCAGTATTTT. Translation gives CASTVRLAGVTDTQYF.

The chain combines TRBV9 with TRBJ1-2; 8 positions agree with TRBD1. J gave up 10 bases and V 3 bases, and 5 bases lay outside the gene matches. This CDR3 spans 12 amino acids. Germline V gene data show CDR1 as SGDLS and CDR2 as YYNGEE. The CDR3 nucleotides read TGTGCCAGCAGCGGACAGGGGAAGGACTACACCTTC. Translation gives CASSGQGKDYTF.

The chain has TRBV19 and TRBJ2-2; D possibly matches TRBD1 or TRBD2 (5 bases each). This CDR3 is 16 amino acids long. The germline V gene has CDR1 LNHDA and CDR2 SQIVND (reference sequence). V was trimmed by 5 bases and J by 0 bases, leaving 13 bases between them. CDR3 region: CASSWGDSANTGELFF. The CDR3 DNA is TGTGCCAGTAGTTGGGGAGACAGCGCGAACACCGGGGAGCTGTTTTTT.

This chain connects TRBV24-1 to TRBJ2-3; no clear D gene. The germline gives CDR1 KGHDR, CDR2 SFDVKD. The CDR3 extends over 13 amino acids. Trimming left V 1 base short and J 3 bases short, with 4 bases between. The chain's CDR3 is CATSDLWTDTQYF. The DNA of the CDR3 is TGTGCCACCAGTGATTTATGGACAGATACGCAGTATTTT.

The rearrangement links TRBV7-9 to TRBJ1-1; D is unresolved. The germline V gene has CDR1 SEHNR and CDR2 FQNEAQ (reference sequence). The V gene lost 1 base and the J gene lost 6 bases, with 15 bases spanning the gap. This CDR3 contains 15 residues. The CDR3 bases are TGTGCCAGCAGCTTAGTAGTAGCCGGGCTCTCTGAAGCTTTCTTT. It encodes CASSLVVAGLSEAFF.

J is TRBJ1-1 and V is TRBV3-1 (or the pseudogene TRBV3-2); weak D call: TRBD1 (6 bases). This CDR3 has 16 residues. Germline V gives CDR1 LGHDT, CDR2 YNNKEL (reference sequence). Trimming left V 3 bases short and J 5 bases short, with 19 bases between. The CDR3 sequence: CASSHLSRGGATEAFF. The CDR3 nucleotides are TGTGCCAGCAGCCACCTATCTAGAGGGGGGGCGACTGAAGCTTTCTTT.

The chain uses TRBV5-1 and TRBJ2-1; D not resolved. CDR1 is SGHRS and CDR2 is YFSETQ in the germline V gene. The CDR3 spans 13 residues. V was cut by 3 bases and J by 1 base, with 5 bases left in between. This CDR3 is CASSWLSYNEQFF. The DNA of the CDR3 is TGCGCCAGCAGCTGGCTTTCCTACAATGAGCAGTTCTTC. Using reference TRBV5-1 and TRBJ2-1 for the parts outside the CDR3, the full variable domain is KAGVTQTPRYLIKTRGQQVTLSCSPISGHRSVSWYQQTPGQGLQFLFEYFSETQRNKGNFPGRFSGRQFSNSRSEMNVSTLELGDSALYLCASSWLSYNEQFFGPGTRLTVL.

DNA of the CDR3: TGTGCCAGTAGGACCCTGCAGGGGGCTTTGAACACTGAAGCTTTCTTT. Translation gives CASRTLQGALNTEAFF. This chain links TRBV19 with TRBJ1-1, with 8 bases identical to TRBD1. The CDR3 covers 16 residues. With V trimmed by 6 bases and J by 0 bases, 9 bases remained unmatched. CDR1 LNHDA and CDR2 SQIVND come from the germline V gene (reference sequence).

V gene TRBV15 combines with J gene TRBJ1-1, with a weak D call TRBD1 (5 bases). The germline V gene encodes CDR1 LNHNV and CDR2 YYDKDF (reference sequence). The CDR3 totals 16 residues. Trimming pared 0 bases from V and 4 bases from J, leaving 15 bases between. For the CDR3, the DNA is TGTGCCACCAGCAGAGATGCCAATTTGGGGGGCACTGAAGCTTTCTTT. It codes for CATSRDANLGGTEAFF.

The chain combines TRBV25-1 with TRBJ2-7; D perhaps matches TRBD1 (6 bases). The V gene lost 6 bases and the J gene lost 3 bases, with 9 bases spanning the gap. CDR1 MGHDK and CDR2 SYGVNS come from the germline V gene. CDR3 size: 12 residues. The CDR3: CASRGQNYEQYF. Here the CDR3 DNA reads TGTGCCAGCAGAGGACAGAACTACGAGCAGTACTTC.

The chain is built from TRBV5-1 and TRBJ1-5; 8 bases fit TRBD1. The length of the CDR3 is 16 residues. The germline CDR1 and CDR2 sequences are SGHRS and YFSETQ. The V segment lost 0 bases and the J segment 5 bases; nucleotides outside the gene matches: 7. The CDR3 region is CASSLEAGGWDQPQHF. The CDR3 coding sequence is TGCGCCAGCAGCTTGGAGGCAGGGGGCTGGGATCAGCCCCAGCATTTT. The variable domain in full, with the rest retrieved from reference TRBV5-1 and TRBJ1-5, is KAGVTQTPRYLIKTRGQQVTLSCSPISGHRSVSWYQQTPGQGLQFLFEYFSETQRNKGNFPGRFSGRQFSNSRSEMNVSTLELGDSALYLCASSLEAGGWDQPQHFGDGTRLSIL.

The chain has TRBV5-6 and TRBJ1-1; D gene ambiguous. This CDR3 comprises 14 residues. Trimming removed 0 bases at V and 1 base at J, with 7 bases between. The germline V gene encodes CDR1 SGHDT and CDR2 YYEEEE. The DNA of the CDR3 is TGTGCCAGCAGCTTGGTTGACCGGAACACTGAAGCTTTCTTT. Translating it yields CASSLVDRNTEAFF.

This chain connects TRBV6-5 to TRBJ2-7; 11 positions agree with TRBD1. Germline V gene data show CDR1 as MNHEY and CDR2 as SVGAGI. With V trimmed by 2 bases and J by 4 bases, 4 bases remained unmatched. This CDR3 comprises 15 residues. The CDR3 region has the DNA TGTGCCAGCAGTTACACAGGACAGGGGGCATACGAGCAGTACTTC. It is translated as CASSYTGQGAYEQYF.

Here the CDR3 reads CATSRAMTTNEKLFF. In nucleotides, the CDR3 is TGTGCCACCAGCAGAGCTATGACAACTAATGAAAAACTGTTTTTT. V gene TRBV15 combines with J gene TRBJ1-4; D not resolved. Germline V gene data show CDR1 as LNHNV and CDR2 as YYDKDF (reference sequence). The CDR3 has 15 residues. With 1 base removed from V and 0 bases from J, the gap between germline ends came to 6 bases. Supplemented by reference TRBV15 and TRBJ1-4, the full variable domain reads DAMVIQNPRYQVTQFGKPVTLSCSQTLNHNVMYWYQQKSSQAPKLLFHYYDKDFNNEADTPDNFQSRRPNTSFCFLDIRSPGLGDTAMYLCATSRAMTTNEKLFFGSGTQLSVL.

The chain uses TRBV28 and TRBJ1-1; possible D gene TRBD1, 5 bases. Germline V lookup: CDR1 MDHEN, CDR2 SYDVKM. The V end lost 5 bases, the J end lost 4 bases, and 14 bases lay between the germline ends. This CDR3 has 14 residues. The CDR3 bases are TGTGCCAGCAGTCCACGGGGGAAGGGCACTGAAGCTTTCTTT. Translation: CASSPRGKGTEAFF.

This chain connects TRBV24-1 to TRBJ2-7, with a weak D call TRBD2 (6 bases). Germline lookup yields CDR1 KGHDR and CDR2 SFDVKD. The V end was cut by 2 bases, the J end by 6 bases, with 10 bases between. The CDR3 length is 13 residues. CDR3 residues: CATSDYRGIEQYF. CDR3 nucleotides: TGTGCCACCAGTGATTATCGGGGGATCGAGCAGTACTTC.

The chain recombines TRBV7-9 with TRBJ1-2, with 7 bases identical to TRBD1. V lost 4 bases and J lost 6; bases outside the gene matches: 8. The CDR3 totals 14 residues. The germline V gene encodes CDR1 SEHNR and CDR2 FQNEAQ (reference sequence). The CDR3 DNA sequence: TGTGCCAGCAGCTCGGGGGGACAGTTCCATGGCTACACCTTC. Translating it yields CASSSGGQFHGYTF.

The chain uses TRBV2 and TRBJ1-4; D possibly corresponds to TRBD1 (5 bases). The CDR3 runs 13 residues. Per germline, CDR1 SNHLY and CDR2 FYNNEI. V shed 11 bases and J shed 7 bases, with 17 bases lying between them. The CDR3 spells CARRLSGGEKLFF. The CDR3 DNA follows: TGTGCCCGCCGACTATCTGGGGGTGAAAAACTGTTTTTT.

V is TRBV7-3 and J is TRBJ1-1; no definite D call. The germline V gene has CDR1 SGHTA and CDR2 FQGTGA. The CDR3 contains 13 residues. Trimming removed 0 bases from V and 6 bases from J, with 8 bases in between. This CDR3 is CASSLTWQSEAFF. In nucleotides, the CDR3 is TGTGCCAGCAGCTTAACGTGGCAGTCTGAAGCTTTCTTT. Combining the CDR3 with reference TRBV7-3 and TRBJ1-1 gives the whole variable domain GAGVSQTPSNKVTEKGKYVELRCDPISGHTALYWYRQSLGQGPEFLIYFQGTGAADDSGLPNDRFFAVRPEGSVSTLKIQRTERGDSAVYLCASSLTWQSEAFFGQGTRLTVV.

This rearrangement joins TRBV3-1 (or the pseudogene TRBV3-2) to TRBJ2-1, with 11 bases identical to TRBD2. The CDR3 spans 16 residues. With 0 bases clipped from V and 7 bases from J, the junction kept 5 bases outside the gene matches. Germline-derived CDR1 and CDR2 are LGHDT and YNNKEL (reference sequence). The CDR3 sequence is CASSQDPSGGINEQFF. The DNA of the CDR3 is TGTGCCAGCAGCCAAGACCCTAGCGGGGGGATTAATGAGCAGTTCTTC.

The chain has TRBV27 and TRBJ1-2; unclear D gene. From germline, CDR1 is MNHEY and CDR2 SMNVEV (reference sequence). V lost 0 bases and J lost 6, with 14 bases in between. This CDR3 is 15 amino acids long. CDR3 bases: TGTGCCAGCAGTTTATCACAAGCGAATTTCAATGGCTACACCTTC. It specifies CASSLSQANFNGYTF.

The chain has TRBV5-1 and TRBJ2-1, with TRBD2 identical over 7 bases. The ends lost 0 bases at V and 7 bases at J; junction bases unmatched: 13. Germline CDR1 is SGHRS and CDR2 is YFSETQ. This CDR3 has 17 residues. This CDR3 reads CASSLDVGWGGRNEQFF. CDR3 DNA: TGCGCCAGCAGCTTGGACGTTGGATGGGGGGGAAGAAATGAGCAGTTCTTC.

This rearrangement joins TRBV6-2 or TRBV6-3 to TRBJ1-2; no definite D call. Between the trimmed V and J ends, which lost 0 bases and 5 bases, there was a span of 19 bases. This CDR3 comprises 17 residues. The germline V gene encodes CDR1 MNHEY and CDR2 SVGEGT. The CDR3 DNA sequence: TGTGCCAGCAGTTACTCGTTTCTGCCCCCGACATCATATGGCTACACCTTC. Encoded protein: CASSYSFLPPTSYGYTF.

The CDR3 protein is CASSLMVGTEAFF. The DNA for the CDR3 is TGTGCCAGCAGTTTGATGGTCGGCACTGAAGCTTTCTTT. This chain joins TRBV12-3 or TRBV12-4 and TRBJ1-1; no firm D call. Trimming stripped 3 bases from V and 4 bases from J, with 9 bases between. The CDR3 spans 13 residues.

The chain carries TRBV6-1 and TRBJ2-7; possibly TRBD2 for D (6 bases). Trimming stripped 2 bases from V and 0 bases from J, with 14 bases between. Per germline, CDR1 MNHNS and CDR2 SASEGT. There are 16 residues in the CDR3. This CDR3 reads CASSEIGGLISYEQYF. Written as DNA, the CDR3 is TGTGCCAGCAGTGAAATTGGGGGACTGATCTCCTACGAGCAGTACTTC.

The rearrangement joins TRBV9 to TRBJ1-6; D is perhaps TRBD1 (5 bases). This CDR3 comprises 14 residues. Between the trimmed V and J ends, which lost 4 bases and 6 bases, there was a span of 11 bases. Germline V gives CDR1 SGDLS, CDR2 YYNGEE. The CDR3 loop is CASSPQTANSPLHF. CDR3 sequence (DNA): TGTGCCAGCAGCCCCCAGACAGCTAATTCACCCCTCCACTTT.

The chain carries TRBV3-1 (or the pseudogene TRBV3-2) and TRBJ1-6, with TRBD1 matching 7 bases. CDR1 and CDR2 from the germline V gene are LGHDT and YNNKEL (reference sequence). V trimming: 4 bases; J trimming: 10 bases; junction bases outside the gene matches: 7. The CDR3 loop spans 14 amino acids. This chain's CDR3 is CASSPGQSSSPLHF. In nucleotides, the CDR3 is TGTGCCAGCAGCCCGGGACAGTCGAGCTCACCCCTCCACTTT.